This T cell receptor beta chain is from a study of T cells in Graves' hyperthyroidism and ophthalmopathy. Findings of the study overall: Ophthalmopathy, which appeared later, was predicted by the model a median about 6 months before onset. A model of 13 V-J features distinguished ophthalmopathy from stable hyperthyroidism.

Amplification yielded TCR beta CDR3 regions, with RNA transcripts as the source. HTBI primers were the set used in a first-round RT-PCR of the TCR CDR3. From the multiplex PCR reads, TCRdb called clonotypes with MiXCR, one entry per CDR3 protein. The table lists a few hundred thousand distinct CDR3 sequences, just over 45% of them singletons, with about 7.8% in the top ten. Worth noting for this clonotype: What it binds is not known. This may come from a read error, since a much larger clone is one base off.

No ophthalmopathy progression within 18 months constituted stable Graves' hyperthyroidism. Per germline, CDR1 LNHDA and CDR2 SQIVND (reference sequence). The CDR3 runs 15 residues. Sequencing was carried out using peripheral blood or thyroid tissue (not recorded which). V usage is TRBV19 and J usage is TRBJ1-4; D is perhaps TRBD1 (6 bases). The source of this sequence is a young woman with Graves' hyperthyroidism. The CDR3 loop reads CASQGRGATNEKLLF. Written as DNA, the CDR3 is TGTGCCAGTCAGGGCAGGGGAGCAACTAATGAAAAACTGCTTTTT.